The 4 T cell receptor beta chains below all came from one sample that was sequenced in a study of neoadjuvant nivolumab and ipilimumab in lung cancer. Profiled with immunoSEQ multiplex PCR; TCRdb holds only in-frame clones, not every one. The repertoire holds tens of thousands of clones, about 88% seen once, with roughly 3.4% in the top ten. This specimen was peripheral blood, taken before neoadjuvant nivolumab, alone or with ipilimumab. These receptors came from an adult with non-small cell lung cancer.

The chain joins TRBV13 to TRBJ2-7, with TRBD2 as a possible D gene (5 bases). The CDR3 is 15 residues long. V lost 2 bases and J 2 bases, leaving 13 bases between the germline ends. Germline CDR1 and CDR2: PRHDT and FYEKMQ (reference sequence). CDR3: CASSLLLRAPYEQYF. Written as DNA, the CDR3 is TGTGCCAGCAGCTTACTCCTGAGGGCCCCCTACGAGCAGTACTTC. Based on the CDR3 plus reference TRBV13 and TRBJ2-7, the full variable domain is AAGVIQSPRHLIKEKRETATLKCYPIPRHDTVYWYQQGPGQDPQFLISFYEKMQSDKGSIPDRFSAQQFSDYHSELNMSSLELGDSALYFCASSLLLRAPYEQYFGPGTRLTVT.

The chain couples TRBV9 to TRBJ2-7; tentatively, D is TRBD1 (6 bases). Germline V lookup: CDR1 SGDLS, CDR2 YYNGEE. The germline V and J ends were trimmed by 3 bases and 2 bases, with 21 bases remaining between them. The CDR3 contains 17 residues. This CDR3 reads CASSAEGQGLRPYEQYF. CDR3 nucleotides: TGTGCCAGCAGCGCAGAAGGCCAGGGGCTTCGCCCCTACGAGCAGTACTTC.

This sequence joins TRBV4-2 and TRBJ2-7, with D possibly being TRBD1 (6 bases). Germline values: CDR1 LGHNA, CDR2 YNFKEQ. V was shortened by 6 bases and J by 4 bases, with 16 bases between the two germline ends. CDR3 length: 14 amino acids. The CDR3 DNA reads TGTGCCAGCAGAGGGGGTCGCCTGCCTTACGAGCAGTACTTC. Residues: CASRGGRLPYEQYF.

The sample holds one count of this clone. The rearrangement uses TRBV10-3 and TRBJ2-5; 12 bases align to TRBD2. The CDR3 runs to 14 residues. Trimming took 4 bases from V and 5 from J; bases not matched to a gene: 2. Germline V gene lookup returns CDR1 ENHRY and CDR2 SYGVKD. For the CDR3, the DNA is TGTGCCATCAGTGGACTAGCGGGAGTCGAGACCCAGTACTTC. Translation: CAISGLAGVETQYF.